Below, 10 T cell receptor beta chains from the same sample are listed, as sequenced in a study of siplizumab effects on memory and regulatory T cells (dated 2019 in TCRdb). Libraries were made using the immunoSEQ multiplex PCR assay. TCRdb's version of the immuneACCESS table is confined to in-frame rearrangements and falls short of the full clone set. An unresolved V gene accounts for under half of the shortfall where checked; the remainder is of unknown origin. A total of some 100,000 clones appear in this sample, about 94% of them only once. Approximately 1.2% of the sample lies in the top ten. Sample: non-Treg CD4+ T cells sorted from blood. The label giving this sample's cell subset or site can be read as: FACS-sorted unstimulated CD4+ non-regulatory T cells. The receptor source for this set is a human donor in good health.

The V gene is TRBV30, the J gene TRBJ1-2; D gene uncertain. V was clipped by 4 bases and J by 7 bases, with 7 bases between them. This CDR3 is 10 amino acids long. Germline loops: CDR1 GTSNPN, CDR2 SVGIG (reference sequence). The CDR3 is CAWKKGGYTF. CDR3 bases: TGTGCCTGGAAAAAGGGTGGCTACACCTTC.

The chain combines TRBV5-1 with TRBJ1-2; 12 positions match TRBD1. Germline trimming cut 4 bases from V and 6 bases from J; bases unmatched to any gene: 7. In germline, CDR1 is SGHRS, CDR2 YFSETQ. The CDR3 contains 15 residues. The CDR3 region is CASSGTGGLSNGYTF. DNA of the CDR3: TGCGCCAGCAGCGGGACAGGGGGCCTATCTAATGGCTACACCTTC.

This sequence joins TRBV19 and TRBJ1-2, with 8 bases matching TRBD1. CDR1 and CDR2 (germline): LNHDA, SQIVND (reference sequence). Trimming removed 5 bases from V and 4 bases from J; junction bases left unmatched: 12. CDR3 length: 16 residues. The CDR3 spells CASSSVYPTGGYGYTF. As DNA, the CDR3 is TGTGCCAGTAGTTCGGTCTATCCAACAGGGGGCTATGGCTACACCTTC.

The chain recombines TRBV7-6 with TRBJ2-3, with 13 bases aligning to TRBD2. Per germline, CDR1 SGHVS and CDR2 FNYEAQ. The CDR3 totals 15 residues. With 4 bases clipped from V and 6 bases from J, the junction kept 4 bases outside the gene matches. Written as DNA, the CDR3 is TGTGCCAGCAGCTGGACTAGCGGGAGAGGCGATACGCAGTATTTT. This encodes CASSWTSGRGDTQYF.

The gene calls are TRBV10-3 and TRBJ2-5, with 7 nucleotides matching TRBD1. Germline assignment: CDR1 ENHRY and CDR2 SYGVKD. This CDR3 region has 14 residues. The ends lost 2 bases at V and 2 bases at J; junction bases unmatched: 2. CDR3 coding DNA: TGTGCCATCAGTGAGCCGGGACAGCAAGAGACCCAGTACTTC. It yields the protein CAISEPGQQETQYF.

This rearrangement joins TRBV7-2 to TRBJ2-7; TRBD2 might be the D (5 bases). The germline CDR1 and CDR2 sequences are SGHTA and FQGNSA. The CDR3 loop spans 16 amino acids. The V gene lost 1 base and the J gene lost 2 bases, with 15 bases spanning the gap. The CDR3 reads CASSLDETTGAYEQYF. The CDR3 DNA is TGTGCCAGCAGCTTAGACGAGACCACCGGGGCCTACGAGCAGTACTTC.

V usage is TRBV7-8 and J usage is TRBJ1-3; D unclear. The ends were cut back, 1 base at V and 3 bases at J, with 7 bases in the middle. This CDR3 has 14 amino acids. In germline, CDR1 is SGHVS, CDR2 FQNEAQ. The CDR3 is CASSLESRGNTIYF. As DNA, the CDR3 is TGTGCCAGCAGCTTAGAGAGCCGTGGAAACACCATATATTTT.

The chain has TRBV5-6 and TRBJ2-7; D may be TRBD2 (5 bases). Trimming stripped 4 bases from V and 2 bases from J, with 16 bases between. Germline CDR1 reads SGHDT; CDR2 reads YYEEEE. The CDR3 is made up of 15 amino acids. The CDR3 sequence is CASSTVAGRPYEQYF. The CDR3 bases are TGTGCCAGCAGCACCGTGGCGGGTAGACCCTACGAGCAGTACTTC.

The V and J genes are TRBV5-1 and TRBJ1-2, with D possibly being TRBD1 (6 bases). In germline, CDR1 is SGHRS, CDR2 YFSETQ. V was pared by 3 bases and J by 0 bases, with 9 bases between. CDR3 size: 14 residues. This CDR3 reads CASSSRTANYGYTF. Here the CDR3 DNA reads TGCGCCAGCAGCTCCCGGACAGCTAACTATGGCTACACCTTC.

The J gene is TRBJ1-6, the V gene TRBV5-4; D remains ambiguous. V dropped 1 base and J dropped 7 bases, with 9 bases sitting between them. This CDR3 comprises 14 residues. Germline V gene lookup returns CDR1 SGHNT and CDR2 YYREEE (reference sequence). The CDR3 DNA reads as TGTGCCAGCAGCTTGTTGCAGGACAATTCACCCCTCCACTTT. Protein: CASSLLQDNSPLHF.